A selection of T cell receptor beta chains follows, all from one sample in a study of blood T cell repertoires in COVID-19. Clones were sequenced by immunoSEQ multiplex PCR, and TCRdb holds only the in-frame ones, with some missing. The sample has about 130,000 clones, roughly 86% seen once; the top ten hold about 13%. The specimen sequenced was peripheral blood. The receptors derive from a human donor in a cohort sampled during active COVID-19. The CDR3 runs from the conserved cysteine through the conserved F or W. The D gene is left open where the match is weak. Clone size is given for some rows only: seen once, a few or many times, or a class if the clone is expanded.

d_gene	j_gene	v_gene	abundance	CDR3nt	CDR3aa
TRBD2	TRBJ2-2	TRBV27	few	TGTGCCAGCAGGCGTAGCGGGTCGAACACCGGGGAGCTGTTTTTT	CASRRSGSNTGELFF
-	TRBJ1-2	TRBV9	-	TGTGCCAGCAGCCCTCCCCGGGGTTTGGCCCCCTCGACCACGGGCTACACCTTC	CASSPPRGLAPSTTGYTF
TRBD1	TRBJ2-2	TRBV18	-	TGTGCCAGCTCACCCGGGACAGTAAACACCGGGGAGCTGTTTTTT	CASSPGTVNTGELFF
-	TRBJ2-3	TRBV7-9	-	TGTGCCAGCAGCGCGGATTCGAATACGCAGTATTTT	CASSADSNTQYF
-	TRBJ2-5	TRBV10-2	-	TGCGCCAGCAGTGAGTACAGGGTGGAGACCCAGTACTTC	CASSEYRVETQYF
TRBD1	TRBJ1-2	TRBV18	-	TGTGCCAGCTCGCAAACCGGGACAGGGGTGGCTAACTATGGCTACACCTTC	CASSQTGTGVANYGYTF
-	TRBJ2-5	TRBV12-5	once	TGTGCTAGTGGTTTGGCCCCTGAAGAGACCCAGTACTTC	CASGLAPEETQYF
-	TRBJ1-1	TRBV5-1	-	TGCGCCAGCAGCTTAATCCCAGCGATGAACACTGAAGCTTTCTTT	CASSLIPAMNTEAFF
TRBD2	TRBJ2-5	TRBV14	once	TGTGCCAGCAGCCAACGGGCGGGGACTAAAGAGACCCAGTACTTC	CASSQRAGTKETQYF
-	TRBJ2-7	TRBV3-1/TRBV3-2	few	TGTGCCAGCAGCCAAGGTCTTTACGAGCAGTACTTC	CASSQGLYEQYF
-	TRBJ2-5	TRBV2	few	TGTGCCAGCTGCGGGTGGGTCGGGGAAGAGACCCAGTACTTC	CASCGWVGEETQYF
-	TRBJ2-7	TRBV4-1	-	TGCGCCAGCAGCCAAGATCACCGTCCCACTAACGAGCAGTACTTC	CASSQDHRPTNEQYF
TRBD2	TRBJ2-3	TRBV7-8	-	TGTGCCAGCAGCTTGGGGCTGGGACTAGCGGGGCGCACAGATACGCAGTATTTT	CASSLGLGLAGRTDTQYF
-	TRBJ2-3	TRBV7-3	-	TGTGCCAGCAGCCGGCCTGAGGCAGATACGCAGTATTTT	CASSRPEADTQYF
TRBD1	TRBJ1-2	TRBV5-4	-	TGTGCCACCTCGTTGGGACAGATGCTCTATGGCTACACCTTC	CATSLGQMLYGYTF
-	TRBJ2-7	TRBV5-5	-	TGTGCCAGCAGCTCCCCGGGGCGGGAAACCTACGAGCAGTACTTC	CASSSPGRETYEQYF
-	TRBJ2-3	TRBV5-1	few	TGCGCCAGCAGCGATGGGTCCTCCGGAGCGGGTGGACAGTATTTT	CASSDGSSGAGGQYF
-	TRBJ1-2	TRBV18	-	TGTGCCAGCTCGGGACTCCCTGAGGACTATGGCTACACCTTC	CASSGLPEDYGYTF
-	TRBJ2-1	TRBV4-1	-	TGCGCCAGCAGCCAAGGGTTGGCCAATTCCTGGCTCAATGAGCAGTTCTTC	CASSQGLANSWLNEQFF
-	TRBJ2-1	TRBV5-1	-	TGCGCCAGCAGCTTCTCCAGAAATGAGCAGTTCTTC	CASSFSRNEQFF
TRBD2	TRBJ2-1	TRBV7-2	-	TGTGCCAGCAGGTCTAGCGGGGGGGCCTACAATGAGCAGTTCTTC	CASRSSGGAYNEQFF
-	TRBJ2-5	TRBV3-1/TRBV3-2	-	TGTGCCAGCAGCCAAGCTTCAGGGTCGGAGACCCAGTACTTC	CASSQASGSETQYF